Below, one T cell receptor (beta chain) is given with its context. The sample belongs to a study of blood T cell repertoires in COVID-19. On the study more broadly: Acute and convalescent COVID-19 samples came from the United States, Italy and Spain. Sample material is recorded as cDNA or gDNA derived from T cells, B-cell-depleted T cells, or PBMCs.

CDR3 length: 16 residues. Germline CDR1 and CDR2: SGHRS and YFSETQ. V shed 5 bases and J 3 bases; nucleotides not matched to a gene: 11. The authors' processing: Reference gene primer amplification in the assay estimated nucleated cell counts. Here immunoSEQ multiplex PCR was the method, and the copy in TCRdb shows in-frame clones only, minus some. The V and J calls and clone size come from that table; D and trimming were worked out from the DNA. In the table there are more than 55,000 clones, about 87% of which are singletons. This clonotype originated in a human donor with active COVID-19. The donor label of this sample is uncertain. V and J are TRBV5-1 and TRBJ1-2; 9 bases fit TRBD1. The sample consisted of peripheral blood. CDR3 nucleotide sequence: TGCGCCAGCAGGGAAACCGGGACAGGGTACGACTATGGCTACACCTTC. It codes for CASRETGTGYDYGYTF.